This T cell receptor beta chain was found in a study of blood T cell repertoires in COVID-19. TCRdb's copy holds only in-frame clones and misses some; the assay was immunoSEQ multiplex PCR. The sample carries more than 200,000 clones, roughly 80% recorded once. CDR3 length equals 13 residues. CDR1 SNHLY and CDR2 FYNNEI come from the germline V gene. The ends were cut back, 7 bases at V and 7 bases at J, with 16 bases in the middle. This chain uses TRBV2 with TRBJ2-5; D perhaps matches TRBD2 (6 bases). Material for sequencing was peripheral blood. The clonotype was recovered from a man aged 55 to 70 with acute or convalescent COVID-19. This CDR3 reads CASMADLGGTQYF. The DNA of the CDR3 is TGTGCCAGCATGGCGGACCTGGGGGGGACCCAGTACTTC.